This TCR beta chain came from a study of blood T cells in healthy people across ages. General study findings and limits: When set beside aged donors, long-lived donors presented more naive CD4+ cells and higher diversity.

Unmatched junction bases numbered 11, after V lost 6 bases and J lost 6 bases. Germline V gene sequence: CDR1 SQVTM, CDR2 ANQGSEA. The CDR3 totals 14 residues. The second PCR ran roughly 6 to 11 cycles with a sample-barcoded 5' primer and J-beta primers. TCRdb itself ran the 5' RACE reads through MiXCR, one entry per CDR3 protein. In the table there are 450,000 to 600,000 distinct CDR3 sequences, roughly a quarter of which are singletons. To note about this clonotype: Its matching antigen is unknown.

The sample also formed part of further work on T cells of mothers and their children. That study adds: Study donors consisted of three healthy Caucasian mothers and their six children. The yield was over 8 million TCR beta CDR3 reads from each mother and around 2.9 million from each child.

This sequence joins TRBV29-1 and TRBJ1-1; TRBD1 aligns across 9 bases. The clonotype was recovered from a boy between 2 and 10 years old in good health. The material sequenced was blood. The CDR3 nucleotides read TGCAGCGTGTCCCGGGGGGACAGGGCGGCTGAAGCTTTCTTT. Its translation: CSVSRGDRAAEAFF.